The rows below give T cell receptor beta chains drawn from one sample of a study of T cell responses to AZD1222 COVID-19 vaccine. Method: immunoSEQ multiplex PCR; TCRdb's copy keeps in-frame clones and lacks some. The sample lists around 190,000 clones; around 90% were seen once. The sequencing used peripheral blood, collected 28 days after the second AZD1222 dose. Receptors were obtained from an adult who received the AZD1222 COVID-19 vaccine. CDR3s include the opening cysteine and the closing phenylalanine or tryptophan. The D gene is left open where the match is weak. Size is stated for part of the rows, as once, few or many counts, or as a class when the clone is expanded.

V	J	size	D	CDR3	DNA
TRBV9	TRBJ1-2	.	TRBD1	CASSPTPAQGARYTF	TGTGCCAGCAGCCCTACGCCGGCGCAGGGGGCTCGCTACACCTTC
TRBV21-1	TRBJ1-2	.	.	CARMTRPRARGYGYTF	TGTGCCAGAATGACCAGGCCCAGGGCGAGGGGTTATGGCTACACCTTC
TRBV5-1	TRBJ2-5	.	TRBD2	CASRLSGGAFRETQYF	TGCGCCAGCAGGCTTAGCGGGGGGGCCTTTCGGGAGACCCAGTACTTC
TRBV19	TRBJ2-7	once	.	CASSMLDSTEQYF	TGTGCCAGTAGTATGTTGGACTCAACGGAGCAGTACTTC
TRBV9	TRBJ1-6	.	.	CASSVLGDSNSPLHF	TGTGCCAGCAGCGTATTGGGTGACAGCAATTCACCCCTCCACTTT
TRBV5-5	TRBJ2-6	.	.	CASSPARPNSGANVLTF	TGTGCCAGCAGCCCTGCAAGACCGAACTCTGGGGCCAACGTCCTGACTTTC
TRBV5-8	TRBJ1-2	.	.	CASSFAGGNGYTF	TGTGCCAGCAGCTTTGCGGGGGGCAATGGCTACACCTTC
TRBV3-1/TRBV3-2	TRBJ2-7	few	.	CASSQVDRAYEQYF	TGTGCCAGCAGCCAAGTCGACAGAGCCTACGAGCAGTACTTC
TRBV2	TRBJ2-2	.	TRBD1	CASIWGQGRPGELFF	TGTGCCAGCATTTGGGGACAGGGCCGCCCCGGGGAGCTGTTTTTT
TRBV6-2/TRBV6-3	TRBJ2-1	.	.	CASSYGGAPNEQFF	TGTGCCAGCAGTTACGGGGGGGCACCCAATGAGCAGTTCTTC
TRBV9	TRBJ2-6	.	TRBD1	CASSGWTGALSGANVLTF	TGTGCCAGCAGCGGATGGACAGGGGCCCTCTCTGGGGCCAACGTCCTGACTTTC
TRBV7-2	TRBJ1-1	.	.	CASSLAPNTEAFF	TGTGCCAGCAGCTTAGCCCCCAACACTGAAGCTTTCTTT
TRBV5-5	TRBJ1-2	.	.	CASSLQGINYGYTF	TGTGCCAGCAGCTTACAGGGAATAAATTATGGCTACACCTTC
TRBV2	TRBJ2-7	.	.	CASSEFREHEQYF	TGTGCCAGCAGTGAATTTCGGGAGCACGAGCAGTACTTC
TRBV6-5	TRBJ2-7	.	.	CASSYDRGSDEQYF	TGTGCCAGCAGTTACGACAGAGGGAGCGACGAGCAGTACTTC
TRBV6-6	TRBJ2-5	.	.	CASSFPGELQETQYF	TGTGCCAGCAGTTTCCCGGGGGAACTCCAAGAGACCCAGTACTTC
TRBV30	TRBJ1-2	.	.	CAWSVMGSNYGYTF	TGTGCCTGGAGTGTAATGGGGTCTAACTATGGCTACACCTTC
TRBV5-1	TRBJ1-2	.	.	CASSFGREDGYTF	TGCGCCAGCAGCTTTGGCAGGGAGGATGGCTACACCTTC
TRBV7-3	TRBJ2-5	.	TRBD2	CASSLYGGGPQETQYF	TGTGCCAGCAGCTTATACGGCGGGGGGCCGCAAGAGACCCAGTACTTC
TRBV5-1	TRBJ1-1	once	TRBD1	CASSPSGGAVEAFF	TGCGCCAGCAGTCCGTCAGGGGGCGCGGTTGAAGCTTTCTTT
TRBV19	TRBJ2-2	.	.	CASSITRGGGGELFF	TGTGCCAGTAGTATAACAAGGGGCGGTGGCGGGGAGCTGTTTTTT
TRBV7-8	TRBJ1-2	once	.	CASSSRQSGGYTF	TGTGCCAGCAGCTCCCGACAGTCGGGGGGCTACACCTTC
TRBV6-5	TRBJ1-2	.	.	CASSRSRDYGYTF	TGTGCCAGCAGCCGATCCCGGGACTATGGCTACACCTTC
TRBV29-1	TRBJ2-7	.	.	CSVRWGAVEQYF	TGCAGCGTTCGCTGGGGTGCGGTCGAGCAGTACTTC
TRBV6-2/TRBV6-3	TRBJ2-7	few	TRBD1	CASSRDRGSYEQYF	TGTGCCAGCAGTCGGGACAGGGGTTCCTACGAGCAGTACTTC
TRBV29-1	TRBJ2-3	once	TRBD2	CSARRTSGVSTDTQYF	TGCAGCGCCCGACGGACTAGCGGGGTTAGCACAGATACGCAGTATTTT
TRBV19	TRBJ2-7	.	TRBD1	CASRDRGYEQYF	TGTGCCAGTAGGGACAGGGGTTACGAGCAGTACTTC
TRBV5-6	TRBJ1-1	.	.	CASSLVQLMNTEAFF	TGTGCCAGCAGCTTGGTCCAGCTAATGAACACTGAAGCTTTCTTT
TRBV6-4	TRBJ2-7	.	.	CASSLLGLGHYEQYF	TGTGCCAGCAGCCTCCTGGGCCTGGGGCACTACGAGCAGTACTTC
TRBV5-1	TRBJ1-2	.	.	CASSWEQAHYGYTF	TGCGCCAGCAGCTGGGAACAGGCACACTATGGCTACACCTTC
TRBV19	TRBJ2-2	.	TRBD1	CASSKGAVGELFF	TGTGCCAGTAGTAAGGGGGCCGTCGGGGAGCTGTTTTTT
TRBV7-9	TRBJ2-7	.	.	CASSSPTGQYF	TGTGCCAGCAGCTCGCCCACAGGGCAGTACTTC
TRBV5-8	TRBJ2-2	.	.	CASSLRGLDTGELFF	TGTGCCAGCAGCTTAAGGGGGTTGGACACCGGGGAGCTGTTTTTT
TRBV6-5	TRBJ2-2	.	.	CASSYMGEIGELFF	TGTGCCAGCAGTTACATGGGGGAGATCGGGGAGCTGTTTTTT
TRBV30	TRBJ2-2	.	TRBD2	CAWGLAGLLGTGELFF	TGTGCCTGGGGACTAGCGGGGTTATTGGGCACCGGGGAGCTGTTTTTT
TRBV21-1	TRBJ2-2	.	.	CASSEVVVGRNTGELFF	TGTGCCAGCAGCGAAGTGGTGGTTGGCAGAAACACCGGGGAGCTGTTTTTT
TRBV5-4	TRBJ1-6	.	TRBD1	CASSFSTGRNSPLHF	TGTGCCAGCAGCTTTTCGACAGGGAGAAATTCACCCCTCCACTTT
TRBV27	TRBJ1-5	.	.	CASSPGGQPQHF	TGTGCCAGCAGTCCGGGGGGTCAGCCCCAGCATTTT
TRBV30	TRBJ1-1	.	.	CAWSVGLDTEAFF	TGTGCCTGGAGTGTGGGGCTCGACACTGAAGCTTTCTTT
TRBV29-1	TRBJ2-1	.	TRBD1	CSVGQGAHEANEQFF	TGCAGCGTTGGGCAGGGGGCACACGAAGCCAATGAGCAGTTCTTC
TRBV3-1/TRBV3-2	TRBJ2-7	.	.	CASSQVGYEQYF	TGTGCCAGCAGCCAAGTTGGTTACGAGCAGTACTTC
TRBV9	TRBJ1-4	.	.	CASSVGGSTNEKLFF	TGTGCCAGCAGCGTAGGAGGGTCGACTAATGAAAAACTGTTTTTT
TRBV12-3/TRBV12-4	TRBJ2-7	.	.	CASSLTGPYEQYF	TGTGCCAGCAGTTTGACAGGACCCTACGAGCAGTACTTC
TRBV30	TRBJ1-2	few	TRBD1	CAWGQGAYGYTF	TGTGCCTGGGGACAGGGAGCCTATGGCTACACCTTC
TRBV11-3	TRBJ2-5	once	.	CASSLIPETQYF	TGTGCCAGCAGCTTAATTCCAGAGACCCAGTACTTC
TRBV6-5	TRBJ1-1	.	.	CASSNQRGGEAFF	TGTGCCAGCAGCAACCAAAGGGGGGGGGAAGCTTTCTTT
TRBV12-3/TRBV12-4	TRBJ1-4	once	.	CASSSGGQEKLFF	TGTGCCAGCAGCTCCGGGGGGCAGGAAAAACTGTTTTTT
TRBV12-3/TRBV12-4	TRBJ1-5	.	.	CASHNEGQPQHF	TGTGCCAGCCATAACGAGGGGCAGCCCCAGCATTTT
TRBV5-1	TRBJ1-2	.	.	CASSLEAGYNSGYTF	TGCGCCAGCAGCTTGGAAGCAGGTTATAATTCTGGCTACACCTTC
TRBV19	TRBJ2-1	.	TRBD1	CASSIRDRAPLYNEQFF	TGTGCCAGTAGTATAAGGGACAGGGCCCCCCTCTACAATGAGCAGTTCTTC
TRBV28	TRBJ2-7	.	TRBD2	CASSFRGEGYEQYF	TGTGCCAGCAGTTTTCGAGGGGAGGGTTACGAGCAGTACTTC
TRBV7-2	TRBJ2-5	.	.	CASSLGTVGETQYF	TGTGCCAGCAGCTTAGGGACAGTCGGAGAAACCCAGTACTTC
TRBV19	TRBJ1-1	.	.	CATEGHSNTEAFF	TGTGCCACAGAAGGACACTCGAACACTGAAGCTTTCTTT
TRBV12-3/TRBV12-4	TRBJ1-1	.	.	CASSLYRAFGAFF	TGTGCCAGCAGTTTGTACAGAGCCTTTGGAGCTTTCTTT
TRBV4-1	TRBJ2-3	.	.	CASSRTVNTDTQYF	TGCGCCAGCAGTCGGACAGTGAACACAGATACGCAGTATTTT